These T cell receptor beta chains were read from a single sample in a study of regulatory T cells in long-lasting Graves disease. TCRdb re-called the multiplex PCR reads through MiXCR, storing one row per CDR3 protein. This sample yields approximately 400,000 distinct CDR3 sequences, of which 20% to 25% are seen a single time; around 30% belongs to the top ten. Specimen: peripheral blood mononuclear cells (PBMCs), collected when the disease was refractory, from a patient treated with antithyroid drugs. These receptors all come from a woman aged 40 to 49 with Graves disease. The CDR3 runs from the conserved cysteine through the conserved F or W. Each record gives: J gene, clone size, V gene, D gene, CDR3 DNA, CDR3 protein. The D gene is left open where the match is weak. Some rows have no size entry. The others give once, few or many, or a class for an expanded clone.

TRBJ1-1,many,TRBV28,.,TGTGCCAGCAGCATAGACTCATCCGGGGAAGCTTTCTTT,CASSIDSSGEAFF
TRBJ1-5,.,TRBV5-8,.,TGTGCCAGCAGCCCGTCCCCTACCCGGACATTCACGCATCAGCCCCAGCATTTT,CASSPSPTRTFTHQPQHF
TRBJ1-6,many,TRBV2,.,TGTGCCAGCAGTCCCCAGGGACGCCTAGATAATTCACCCCTCCACTTT,CASSPQGRLDNSPLHF
TRBJ2-2,many,TRBV2,.,TGTGCCAGCAGTGGGACTGGCACCGGGGAGCTGTTTTTT,CASSGTGTGELFF
TRBJ1-6,many,TRBV6-2/TRBV6-3,TRBD1,TGTGCCAGCAGTTACTCGGACAGGGAAGTCTCACCCCTCCACTTT,CASSYSDREVSPLHF
TRBJ1-6,few,TRBV4-1,.,TGCGCCAGCAGCCAAGAGGCCCTCATGGGATCACCCCTCCACTTT,CASSQEALMGSPLHF
TRBJ1-5,many,TRBV6-1,TRBD1,TGTGCCAGCGGGGACAGATACAATCAGCCCCAGCATTTT,CASGDRYNQPQHF
TRBJ2-7,many,TRBV28,.,TGTGCCAGCAACCTGGACGGCCGGTACTACGAGCAGTACTTC,CASNLDGRYYEQYF
TRBJ1-2,once,TRBV3-1,TRBD1,TGTGCCAGCAGTCGGACAGGGTTGGATTATGGCTACACCTTC,CASSRTGLDYGYTF
TRBJ2-4,.,TRBV7-9,TRBD1,TGTGCCAGCAGCGACAGGGGTACGGCCAAAAACATTCAGTACTTC,CASSDRGTAKNIQYF
TRBJ1-2,many,TRBV11-2,.,TGTGCCAGCAGCCCCTCGGACAAGAGACATGGCTACACCTTC,CASSPSDKRHGYTF
TRBJ2-7,few,TRBV6-1,TRBD2,TGTGCCAGCAGTGAAGCGGGCGGGAGGGCTCTGGAAGAGCAGTACTTC,CASSEAGGRALEEQYF
TRBJ2-2,many,TRBV7-2,.,TGTGCCAGCAGCCTCAGGCGGGTCACCGGGGAGCTGTTTTTT,CASSLRRVTGELFF
TRBJ1-3,few,TRBV2,.,TGTGCCAGCATCGGGGGGCTTGGAAACACCATATATTTT,CASIGGLGNTIYF
TRBJ2-2,.,TRBV5-1,.,TGCGCCAGCAGATCCTTGGGGGGCGGCGAGCTGTTTTTT,CASRSLGGGELFF
TRBJ2-2,many,TRBV20-1,TRBD1,TGCAGTGGCACAGGGGGCGTATTCGCCGGGGAGCTGTTTTTT,CSGTGGVFAGELFF
TRBJ2-6,.,TRBV7-2,TRBD2,TGTGCCAGCAGCTTAGCGGGAGGGAGCTCTGGGGCCAACGTCCTGACTTTC,CASSLAGGSSGANVLTF
TRBJ2-7,many,TRBV20-1,.,TGCAGTGCTAGAGACTTCGGGAGTGCCGGCGAGCAGTACTTC,CSARDFGSAGEQYF
TRBJ1-1,.,TRBV6-2/TRBV6-3,.,TGTGCCAGCAGTTACTTAACAGGCTACACTGAAGCTTTCTTT,CASSYLTGYTEAFF
TRBJ2-2,.,TRBV5-1,TRBD1,TGCGCCAGCAGCTCAACCGGGACAGGGGACACCGGGGAGCTGTTTTTT,CASSSTGTGDTGELFF
TRBJ1-5,few,TRBV19,.,TGTGCCAGTAGTAAGCTGAGGTCAGGGGACAATCAGCCCCAGCATTTT,CASSKLRSGDNQPQHF
TRBJ2-7,many,TRBV28,TRBD2,TGTGCCAGCAGTCCTCCGGGAGGGCCTTACGAGCAGTACTTC,CASSPPGGPYEQYF
TRBJ1-5,few,TRBV20-1,.,TGCAGTGCTAGAGATGGGTCGGTAAGCAATCAGCCCCAGCATTTT,CSARDGSVSNQPQHF
TRBJ1-2,few,TRBV7-3,TRBD1,TGTGCCAGCAGCTTAACGGGGACAGGGGGAGGCTATGGCTACACCTTC,CASSLTGTGGGYGYTF
TRBJ1-5,many,TRBV2,.,TGTGCCAGCAGGAACGGCTTGAGCAATCAGCCCCAGCATTTT,CASRNGLSNQPQHF
TRBJ2-2,.,TRBV10-2,TRBD2,TGCGCCAGCAGTGGGCTAGCGGGAGGAAACACCGGGGAGCTGTTTTTT,CASSGLAGGNTGELFF
TRBJ2-1,once,TRBV20-1,TRBD2,TGCAGTGCTAGTAACCTACCGGGAGGAAGCTCCTACAATGAGCAGTTCTTC,CSASNLPGGSSYNEQFF
TRBJ2-7,few,TRBV5-1,TRBD1,TGCGCCAGCAGCTTGTCGACAGGGGCAATACCCTACGAGCAGTACTTC,CASSLSTGAIPYEQYF
TRBJ1-1,.,TRBV20-1,.,TGCAGTGCTGGACAGCTCATTGAAGCTTTCTTT,CSAGQLIEAFF
TRBJ2-2,many,TRBV11-3,.,TGTGCCAGCAGCTTTCAGGGGACCACCGGGGAGCTGTTTTTT,CASSFQGTTGELFF
TRBJ2-7,.,TRBV19,.,TGTGCCAGTAGTATAGCCGGCTCGAGTCGGGTCGACGAGCAGTACTTC,CASSIAGSSRVDEQYF
TRBJ2-2,.,TRBV12-3/TRBV12-4,.,TGTGCCAGCAGTTTGGGCAGAGGGTCGAACACCGGGGAGCTGTTTTTT,CASSLGRGSNTGELFF
TRBJ2-3,.,TRBV5-1,.,TGCGCCAGCAGCTTGGTACTTTCCACAGATACGCAGTATTTT,CASSLVLSTDTQYF
TRBJ1-6,few,TRBV6-1,.,TGTGCCAGCAGCCCCAGGCAGAAAACCTCCTATAATTCACCCCTCCACTTT,CASSPRQKTSYNSPLHF
TRBJ1-1,many,TRBV2,.,TGTGCCAGCAGAACCGTCAGAGGGAACACTGAAGCTTTCTTT,CASRTVRGNTEAFF
TRBJ2-5,.,TRBV10-1,.,TGCGCCAGCAGTGAGTGGGCGCCGCGCTTC,CASSEWAPRF
TRBJ1-1,many,TRBV2,TRBD1,TGTGCCAGCAGTGGGACAGGGTTTCTCAAGAGGACTGAAGCTTTCTTT,CASSGTGFLKRTEAFF
TRBJ1-5,few,TRBV7-3,.,TGTGCCAGCAGCGAGACAGGCCCCAATCAGCCCCAGCATTTT,CASSETGPNQPQHF
TRBJ2-1,.,TRBV7-7,TRBD2,TGTGCTAGCAGCTTAGTTCCGACTAGCGCCTACAATGAGCAGTTCTTC,CASSLVPTSAYNEQFF
TRBJ2-7,many,TRBV10-3,TRBD1,TGTGCCATCAGTGACCAGGGGGCGGTCGAGCAGTACTTC,CAISDQGAVEQYF
TRBJ1-2,few,TRBV11-2,.,TGCGCCAGCAGCCCGAAAACTTTTAACTATGGCTACACCTTC,CASSPKTFNYGYTF
TRBJ2-1,few,TRBV28,TRBD2,TGTGCCAGCAGTTTTACTAGCGGGAGTCCGGATGAGCAGTTCTTC,CASSFTSGSPDEQFF
TRBJ2-7,.,TRBV28,TRBD2,TGTGCCAGCACACCTAAGGGTGCGGGAGCGTTCTACGAGCAGTACTTC,CASTPKGAGAFYEQYF
TRBJ1-1,few,TRBV28,.,TGTGCCAGCAGTTACGCAACAAAAGCTTTCTTT,CASSYATKAFF
TRBJ2-7,few,TRBV30,TRBD2,TGTGCCTGGAGTGTACGACTAGCGGGGCCCTACGAGCAGTACTTC,CAWSVRLAGPYEQYF
TRBJ2-5,many,TRBV28,.,TGTGCCAGCAGCTTACTAAGCCGACAGGCTGGCCAAGAGACCCAGTACTTC,CASSLLSRQAGQETQYF
TRBJ2-2,many,TRBV29-1,.,TGCAGCGTTAACGCGAACACCGGGGAGCTGTTTTTT,CSVNANTGELFF
TRBJ2-5,.,TRBV9,TRBD2,TGTGCCAGCACCGCTGGGAGCGGGAGGCTGGAGGAGACCCAGTACTTC,CASTAGSGRLEETQYF
TRBJ1-4,many,TRBV10-3,.,TGTGCCATCAGTGATGGGCCGGCAACTAATGAAAAACTGTTTTTT,CAISDGPATNEKLFF
TRBJ2-7,many,TRBV2,.,TGTGCCAGCAGTGATTTCGGGTCGTCCTACGAGCAGTACTTC,CASSDFGSSYEQYF
TRBJ1-4,.,TRBV7-9,.,TGTGCCAGCAGCCCCCCCGGGAGCGGATGGGGGACTAATGAAAAACTGTTTTTT,CASSPPGSGWGTNEKLFF
TRBJ2-2,.,TRBV29-1,.,TGCAGCTCCCTAGGGGGGGAAGTGGGGACCGGGGAGCTGTTTTTT,CSSLGGEVGTGELFF
TRBJ1-5,few,TRBV20-1,.,TGCAGTGCTAGAGATCGACGACAGTTAAATCAGCCCCAGCATTTT,CSARDRRQLNQPQHF